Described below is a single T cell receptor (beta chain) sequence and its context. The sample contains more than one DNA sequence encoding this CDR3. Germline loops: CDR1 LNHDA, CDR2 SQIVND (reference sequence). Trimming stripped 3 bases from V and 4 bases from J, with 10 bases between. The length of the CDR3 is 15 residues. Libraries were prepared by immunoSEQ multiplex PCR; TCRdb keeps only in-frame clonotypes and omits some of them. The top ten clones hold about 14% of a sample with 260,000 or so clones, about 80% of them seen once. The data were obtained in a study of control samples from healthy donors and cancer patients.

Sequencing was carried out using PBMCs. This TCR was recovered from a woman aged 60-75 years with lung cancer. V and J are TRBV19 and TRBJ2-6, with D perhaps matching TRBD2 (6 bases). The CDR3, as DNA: TGTGCCAGTAGTATCGGAGGGTCGGGGGCCAACGTCCTGACTTTC. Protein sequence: CASSIGGSGANVLTF. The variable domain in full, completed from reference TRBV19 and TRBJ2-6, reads DGGITQSPKYLFRKEGQNVTLSCEQNLNHDAMYWYRQDPGQGLRLIYYSQIVNDFQKGDIAEGYSVSREKKESFPLTVTSAQKNPTAFYLCASSIGGSGANVLTFGAGSRLTVL.